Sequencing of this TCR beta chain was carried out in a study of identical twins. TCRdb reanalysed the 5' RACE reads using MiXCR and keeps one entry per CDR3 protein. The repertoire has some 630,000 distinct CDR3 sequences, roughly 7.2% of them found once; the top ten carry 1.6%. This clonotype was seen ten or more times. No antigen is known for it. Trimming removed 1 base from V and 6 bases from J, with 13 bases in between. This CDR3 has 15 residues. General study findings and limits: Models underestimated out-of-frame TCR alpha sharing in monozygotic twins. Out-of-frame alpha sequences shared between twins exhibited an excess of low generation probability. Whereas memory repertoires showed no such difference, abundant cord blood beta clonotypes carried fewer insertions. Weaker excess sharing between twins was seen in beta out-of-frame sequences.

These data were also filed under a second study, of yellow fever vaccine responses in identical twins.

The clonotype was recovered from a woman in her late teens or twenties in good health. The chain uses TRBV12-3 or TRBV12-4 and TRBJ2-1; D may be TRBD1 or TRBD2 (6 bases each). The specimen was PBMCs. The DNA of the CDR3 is TGTGCCAGCAGTTTAGGACTAGGGGGTTTCAATGAGCAGTTCTTC. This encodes CASSLGLGGFNEQFF.